These 27 T cell receptor beta chains were sequenced from one sample in a study of vaccination effects on CD4 cells after COVID-19. The antigens these receptors bind are not known. Produced via immunoSEQ multiplex PCR; TCRdb's table is partial and in-frame only. The table records 55,000 to 80,000 clones, around 72% of them present only once. Viral peptide pool expansion of antigen-specific CD4+ T cells preceded sequencing in the ViraFEST assay. After roughly 11 days in culture, the CD4+ T cells were isolated. Each vaccine recipient was nucleocapsid antibody negative and had no prior SARS-CoV-2 infection. Specimen: CD4+ T cells from PBMCs cultured with HCoV-OC43 spike peptides, collected before COVID-19 vaccination. The subset: HCoV-OC43 spike overlapping peptide pool stimulation. All receptors derive from a human donor who received a COVID-19 vaccine.

This chain links TRBV6-5 with TRBJ2-7; TRBD1 aligns across 7 bases. Germline CDR1 is MNHEY and CDR2 is SVGAGI. Germline trimming cut 9 bases from V and 0 bases from J; bases unmatched to any gene: 8. The length of the CDR3 is 14 residues. In DNA form, the CDR3 reads TGTGCCAGTAAGGGACAGAAGGCCTCCTACGAGCAGTACGTC. This sequence encodes CASKGQKASYEQYV.

This clone occurred a few times. Other DNA variants within this sample encode the same CDR3. V is TRBV7-2 and J is TRBJ2-5; D uncertain. CDR3 length: 13 residues. Germline CDR1 and CDR2: SGHTA and FQGNSA. V lost 1 base to trimming and J lost 5 bases, with 8 bases between them. CDR3 region: CASSLVGGETQYF. DNA for the CDR3: TGTGCCAGCAGCTTAGTCGGTGGGGAGACCCAGTACTTC.

The rearrangement links TRBV18 to TRBJ1-2; D uncertain. Per germline, CDR1 KGHSH and CDR2 LQKENI. The CDR3 has 14 amino acids. V lost 2 bases to trimming and J lost 6 bases, with 13 bases between them. This chain's CDR3 is CASSPLVQAHGYTF. Written as DNA, the CDR3 is TGTGCCAGCTCACCATTAGTGCAGGCCCATGGCTACACCTTC.

In this sample, this clone turned up a few times. The chain uses TRBV4-2 and TRBJ2-2; D is unresolved. The CDR3 loop spans 17 amino acids. Deletions cut 1 base from V and 1 base from J, with 13 bases between. Looked up from germline, CDR1 is LGHNA and CDR2 is YNFKEQ. In nucleotides, the CDR3 is TGTGCCAGCAGCCAAGGGACCGCGACACAGAACACCGGGGAGCTGTTTTTT. Its protein product is CASSQGTATQNTGELFF.

The J gene is TRBJ2-5, the V gene TRBV28; TRBD2 matches at 11 bases. The CDR3 covers 16 residues. Germline CDR1 and CDR2: MDHEN and SYDVKM. Unmatched junction bases numbered 4, after V lost 2 bases and J lost 2 bases. The CDR3 reads CASSLTRLAGQETQYF. In DNA, the CDR3 is TGTGCCAGCAGTTTAACCCGACTAGCGGGGCAAGAGACCCAGTACTTC.

This chain joins TRBV6-6 and TRBJ2-5, with D perhaps matching TRBD2 (6 bases). This CDR3 has 16 residues. The V and J ends lost 6 bases and 0 bases respectively, with 17 bases between them. The germline V gene encodes CDR1 MNHNY and CDR2 SVGAGI (reference sequence). CDR3 residues: CASSQRGTSYQETQYF. In DNA, the CDR3 is TGTGCCAGCAGCCAGCGCGGGACCTCATACCAAGAGACCCAGTACTTC.

This chain connects TRBV6-5 to TRBJ1-5, with TRBD1 matching 11 bases. The germline CDR1 and CDR2 sequences are MNHEY and SVGAGI. V shed 0 bases, J shed 6 bases, and the junction held 4 bases outside the gene matches. The length of the CDR3 is 16 residues. This chain's CDR3 is CASSYSGQGGGQPQHF. CDR3 nucleotides: TGTGCCAGCAGTTACTCGGGACAGGGGGGAGGTCAGCCCCAGCATTTT.

This chain's CDR3 is CASSSQGFKETQYF. The CDR3 DNA reads TGTGCCAGCAGCTCACAGGGGTTTAAAGAGACCCAGTACTTC. The chain links TRBV5-4 to TRBJ2-5; 7 bases align to TRBD1. The germline CDR1 and CDR2 sequences are SGHNT and YYREEE (reference sequence). V lost 3 bases to trimming and J lost 3 bases; unmatched junction nucleotides: 5. This CDR3 contains 14 residues.

V usage is TRBV10-1 and J usage is TRBJ2-1; TRBD2 matches 8 bases. Looked up from germline, CDR1 is WNHNN and CDR2 is SYGVQD (reference sequence). This CDR3 is built from 15 residues. With 3 bases clipped from V and 7 bases from J, the junction kept 8 bases outside the gene matches. The CDR3 DNA is TGCGCCAGCAGTGATACCGGGGGGGCTGGGAATGAGCAGTTCTTC. Its protein is CASSDTGGAGNEQFF.

The rearrangement links TRBV3-1 (or the pseudogene TRBV3-2) to TRBJ2-1, with 13 bases lining up with TRBD2. The CDR3 covers 15 residues. The germline CDR1 and CDR2 sequences are LGHDT and YNNKEL (reference sequence). The V and J ends lost 0 bases and 7 bases, in that order; junction bases with no gene match: 0. CDR3 amino acids: CASSQETSGGNEQFF. For the CDR3, the DNA is TGTGCCAGCAGCCAAGAGACTAGCGGGGGGAATGAGCAGTTCTTC.

V and J are TRBV5-1 and TRBJ2-1; 9 bases are shared with TRBD1. This CDR3 contains 15 residues. The germline V gene has CDR1 SGHRS and CDR2 YFSETQ. V lost 4 bases and J lost 7; bases outside the gene matches: 9. The CDR3, as DNA: TGCGCCAGCAGCCCCGACAGGGGGACGACAAATGAGCAGTTCTTC. Translation: CASSPDRGTTNEQFF. Full variable domain (remainder filled in from reference TRBV5-1 and TRBJ2-1): KAGVTQTPRYLIKTRGQQVTLSCSPISGHRSVSWYQQTPGQGLQFLFEYFSETQRNKGNFPGRFSGRQFSNSRSEMNVSTLELGDSALYLCASSPDRGTTNEQFFGPGTRLTVL.

This chain joins TRBV6-2 or TRBV6-3 and TRBJ2-3; 7 bases fit TRBD1. The CDR3 is made up of 20 amino acids. V was clipped by 2 bases and J by 6 bases; unmatched bases: 23. The germline gives CDR1 MNHEY, CDR2 SVGEGT. CDR3 coding DNA: TGTGCCAGCAGTTACCCACGTCCAGAGACAGGGTCTCGTGGTTGGGATACGCAGTATTTT. This sequence encodes CASSYPRPETGSRGWDTQYF.

The J gene is TRBJ2-3, the V gene TRBV3-1 (or the pseudogene TRBV3-2), with TRBD2 as a possible D gene (7 bases). Trimming shortened V by 8 bases and J by 6 bases, and 24 bases separated the two germline ends. CDR3 length equals 16 residues. Looked up from germline, CDR1 is LGHDT and CDR2 is YNNKEL (reference sequence). CDR3 region: CASSKGTGGPKDTQYF. Written as DNA, the CDR3 is TGTGCCAGCTCCAAGGGGACGGGGGGCCCCAAGGATACGCAGTATTTT.

The V gene is TRBV5-1, the J gene TRBJ1-1, with 10 bases fitting TRBD1. V lost 4 bases, J lost 4 bases, and 7 bases stayed unmatched. Germline assignment: CDR1 SGHRS and CDR2 YFSETQ. There are 15 residues in the CDR3. Here the CDR3 DNA reads TGCGCCAGCAGCACAGGGACAGGGGATCCCACTGAAGCTTTCTTT. Its protein is CASSTGTGDPTEAFF.

The gene calls are TRBV2 and TRBJ2-4; possibly TRBD1 for D (6 bases). Germline CDR1 SNHLY, CDR2 FYNNEI. CDR3 size: 15 residues. V was pared by 2 bases and J by 7 bases, with 15 bases between. The CDR3 nucleotides read TGTGCCAGCAGTGAAAACCCAGGGGCCGGGAACATTCAGTACTTC. Its translation is CASSENPGAGNIQYF.

The chain links TRBV6-5 to TRBJ2-7, with TRBD1 identical over 10 bases. Germline V CDR1 and CDR2: MNHEY, SVGAGI. This CDR3 spans 15 amino acids. J gave up 0 bases and V 6 bases, and 5 bases lay outside the gene matches. CDR3 residues: CASSPRDRGSYEQYV. Written as DNA, the CDR3 is TGTGCCAGCAGCCCCCGGGACAGGGGCTCCTACGAGCAGTACGTC.

The chain is built from TRBV24-1 and TRBJ1-2; 7 positions agree with TRBD1. The J segment lost 1 base and the V segment lost 4 bases, leaving 8 bases of the junction unmatched. CDR1 KGHDR and CDR2 SFDVKD come from the germline V gene. The CDR3 is 16 residues long. The chain's CDR3 is CATSDPGDSLNYGYTF. The CDR3 region has the DNA TGTGCCACCAGTGACCCCGGGGACAGCCTTAACTATGGCTACACCTTC.

CDR3 nucleotide sequence: TGTGCCACCAGTGATCCCAAGACAGGGACCATCTATGGCTACACCTTC. Amino acids: CATSDPKTGTIYGYTF. The rearrangement uses TRBV24-1 and TRBJ1-2, with 7 bases matching TRBD1. The CDR3 length is 16 residues. Trimming removed 3 bases from V and 4 bases from J; junction bases left unmatched: 10. Germline lookup yields CDR1 KGHDR and CDR2 SFDVKD.

The chain recombines TRBV4-1 with TRBJ1-4; 8 nucleotides agree with TRBD1. The CDR3 has 17 amino acids. In germline, CDR1 is MGHRA, CDR2 YSYEKL. V lost 4 bases to trimming and J lost 1 base; unmatched junction nucleotides: 8. Here the CDR3 reads CASSPVGRGRTNEKLFF. The CDR3 nucleotides are TGCGCCAGCAGCCCGGTGGGCAGGGGGCGAACTAATGAAAAACTGTTTTTT.

This clone showed up just a few times. V is TRBV2 and J is TRBJ2-7, with D maybe TRBD1 (5 bases). The ends were cut back, 8 bases at V and 7 bases at J, with 18 bases in the middle. This CDR3 has 13 residues. CDR1 is SNHLY and CDR2 is FYNNEI in the germline V gene. This CDR3 is CASSDSRDVEQYV. CDR3 nucleotide sequence: TGTGCCAGCTCCGACAGCCGCGATGTGGAGCAGTACGTC.

The gene calls are TRBV19 and TRBJ2-5; no reliable D call. CDR1 is LNHDA, CDR2 SQIVND, per germline (reference sequence). The CDR3 contains 18 residues. Trimming stripped 4 bases from V and 4 bases from J, with 25 bases between. The chain's CDR3 is CASSKTPGQITPPETQYF. CDR3 nucleotide sequence: TGTGCCAGTAGTAAAACACCCGGGCAAATCACGCCCCCAGAGACCCAGTACTTC.

The rearrangement joins TRBV24-1 to TRBJ2-2; the match to TRBD2 covers 7 bases. The germline gives CDR1 KGHDR, CDR2 SFDVKD. J lost 5 bases, V lost 2 bases, and 4 bases had no gene match. The CDR3 sequence is 15 residues long. CDR3 sequence: CATSDWEGSTGELFF. CDR3 nucleotide sequence: TGTGCCACCAGTGATTGGGAGGGAAGTACCGGGGAGCTGTTTTTT.

This chain uses TRBV5-1 with TRBJ2-5; 8 nucleotides agree with TRBD2. The CDR3 totals 15 residues. Germline-derived CDR1 and CDR2 are SGHRS and YFSETQ. V trimming: 2 bases; J trimming: 5 bases; junction bases outside the gene matches: 8. CDR3 bases: TGCGCCAGCAGCTTATCCCACGGGGGGGAGGAGACCCAGTACTTC. Its protein is CASSLSHGGEETQYF.

The gene calls are TRBV7-2 and TRBJ1-6; 7 nucleotides match TRBD1. The CDR3 has 16 amino acids. Germline assignment: CDR1 SGHTA and CDR2 FQGNSA. After removal of 2 bases from V and 6 bases from J, the junction contained 7 bases not matched to a gene. The CDR3: CASSLSQGTINSPLHF. Written as DNA, the CDR3 is TGTGCCAGCAGCTTATCACAGGGGACAATTAATTCACCCCTCCACTTT.

The rearrangement links TRBV18 to TRBJ2-1; the D gene is possibly TRBD1 (7 bases). The CDR3 loop spans 15 amino acids. V dropped 3 bases and J dropped 1 base, with 10 bases sitting between them. The germline V gene encodes CDR1 KGHSH and CDR2 LQKENI. The CDR3 spells CASSPQGGSYNEQFF. The CDR3 DNA follows: TGTGCCAGCTCACCCCAGGGGGGTTCCTACAATGAGCAGTTCTTC.

The chain carries TRBV6-5 and TRBJ1-1; D perhaps matches TRBD1 (5 bases). This CDR3 comprises 15 residues. V lost 6 bases and J 4 bases, leaving 18 bases between the germline ends. Germline V gene data show CDR1 as MNHEY and CDR2 as SVGAGI. CDR3 protein: CASRARGSSSTEAFF. The CDR3 bases are TGTGCCAGCAGGGCCCGGGGGTCCTCTAGCACTGAAGCTTTCTTT.

This chain uses TRBV30 with TRBJ1-3; D gene uncertain. Germline V lookup: CDR1 GTSNPN, CDR2 SVGIG (reference sequence). CDR3 length: 14 amino acids. The ends were cut back, 5 bases at V and 1 base at J, with 12 bases in the middle. The CDR3 bases are TGTGCCTGGGGTCCAGGAGGTTCTGGAAACACCATATATTTT. It encodes CAWGPGGSGNTIYF.